The sequence of this T cell receptor (beta chain) was determined in a study of T cell changes during pregnancy in multiple sclerosis (dated by TCRdb to the late 2010s). For the wider study: The study looked at changes in the T cell repertoire across pregnancy in women with multiple sclerosis.

The library was generated by the immunoSEQ multiplex PCR assay. The table comes from immuneACCESS by way of TCRdb, which keeps in-frame sequences with V and J called. Part of the clones is missing from these tables; in studies checked, under half for an unresolved V gene and the rest for unknown reasons. The sample has approximately 51,000 clones on record, roughly 94% of them singletons. Clones ranked in the top ten supply 0.55% to 0.75% of the sample. Regarding this clone: Its specific antigen is unknown. Base qualities are not recorded, but no much larger clone differs from it by a single base.

V loses 4 bases, J loses 4 bases, and the germline ends lie 23 bases apart. Taken from the germline V gene (reference sequence), the CDR1 and CDR2 loops are SEHNR and FQNEAQ. The cysteine opens and the phenylalanine closes a CDR3 of 17 amino acids. This entry keeps only the CDR3 DNA: 51 bases, framed from base 1. The sample here was CD4+ T cells from peripheral blood mononuclear cells, taken in the second trimester of pregnancy. The chain employs TRBV7-9 and TRBJ2-7; TRBD1 is a weak D gene call, 5 bases matching. The clonotype comes from a female donor with multiple sclerosis, enrolled in a pregnancy study. The CDR3 corresponds to CASSSRNIRVLGYEQYF. The DNA sequence is given as TGTGCCAGCAGCTCACGAAATATCAGGGTATTGGGATACGAGCAGTACTTC.